These 9 T cell receptor beta chains were sequenced from one sample in a study of control samples from healthy donors and cancer patients. Here immunoSEQ multiplex PCR was the method, and the copy in TCRdb shows in-frame clones only, minus some. The profile shows about 130,000 clones, 80% to 95% of them singletons. Sequences were obtained from blood. The origin of the receptors is a man between 18 and 35 years old in good health.

Concerning this clone itself: Within the sample, other DNA sequences also encode this same CDR3. The chain links TRBV28 to TRBJ2-5, with 11 bases lining up with TRBD1. The germline V gene has CDR1 MDHEN and CDR2 SYDVKM. The V gene end was trimmed by 6 bases and the J gene end by 5 bases; junction bases not matched to a gene: 8. The CDR3 is made up of 15 amino acids. CDR3 in DNA: TGTGCCAGCAGGGAGGGGACAGGGGGGCAGGAGACCCAGTACTTC. It is translated as CASREGTGGQETQYF.

The chain has TRBV5-1 and TRBJ2-5; TRBD1 or TRBD2 may be the D gene (7 bases each). CDR3 length: 14 residues. Trimming took off 6 bases at V and 2 bases at J, with 14 bases between the two ends. Germline CDR1 SGHRS, CDR2 YFSETQ. CDR3 nucleotide sequence: TGCGCCAGCACACCAGGGGGGGGACAAGAGACCCAGTACTTC. Residues: CASTPGGGQETQYF.

CDR3 in DNA: TGTGCCAGAAGCTACCCGGTGGCGGGAACTTACGAGCAGTACTTC. This sequence encodes CARSYPVAGTYEQYF. The V and J genes are TRBV5-3 and TRBJ2-7; weak D call: TRBD2 (6 bases). TRBV5-3 is reported as an ORF; its role is uncertain. V lost 3 bases, J lost 4 bases, and 17 bases lay in between. This CDR3 is built from 15 residues.

The chain employs TRBV11-2 and TRBJ2-7, with no clear D. Trimming cost V 2 bases and J 0 bases, with 8 bases left between them. Germline V gene sequence: CDR1 SGHAT, CDR2 FQNNGV. The CDR3 spans 14 residues. The CDR3 DNA follows: TGTGCCAGCAGCTTAATTCCAGGCTCCTACGAGCAGTACTTC. This encodes CASSLIPGSYEQYF.

This chain uses TRBV30 with TRBJ2-3; 10 bases agree with TRBD2. V lost 3 bases to trimming and J lost 4 bases; unmatched junction nucleotides: 10. This CDR3 contains 16 residues. Germline V lookup: CDR1 GTSNPN, CDR2 SVGIG (reference sequence). CDR3 residues: CAWRKPGLAFPDTQYF. CDR3 DNA sequence: TGTGCCTGGAGGAAGCCGGGACTAGCGTTCCCAGATACGCAGTATTTT.

The chain couples TRBV11-2 to TRBJ2-3; 13 bases are a match to TRBD2. The CDR3 covers 17 residues. J lost 2 bases, V lost 1 base, and 3 bases had no gene match. The V gene's germline CDR1 is SGHAT and CDR2 FQNNGV. The CDR3 sequence is CASSLGLAGGFTDTQYF. CDR3 in DNA: TGTGCCAGCAGCTTAGGACTAGCGGGGGGCTTCACAGATACGCAGTATTTT. The full variable domain, rest sourced from reference TRBV11-2 and TRBJ2-3, is EAGVAQSPRYKIIEKRQSVAFWCNPISGHATLYWYQQILGQGPKLLIQFQNNGVVDDSQLPKDRFSAERLKGVDSTLKIQPAKLEDSAVYLCASSLGLAGGFTDTQYFGPGTRLTVL.

The rearrangement uses TRBV19 and TRBJ2-7, with a tentative D call TRBD1 (6 bases). Deletions cut 7 bases from V and 2 bases from J, with 15 bases between. The CDR3 is 14 amino acids. Germline V lookup: CDR1 LNHDA, CDR2 SQIVND (reference sequence). CDR3 sequence: CASTVGTPTYEQYF. CDR3 bases: TGTGCCAGTACCGTCGGGACACCTACCTACGAGCAGTACTTC.

This clone was observed at least ten times. The chain uses TRBV7-2 and TRBJ2-7; the match to TRBD2 covers 14 bases. This CDR3 is 14 amino acids long. V shed 5 bases, J shed 6 bases, and the junction held 3 bases outside the gene matches. CDR1 is SGHTA and CDR2 is FQGNSA in the germline V gene. The CDR3 nucleotides read TGTGCCAGCAGCCTTGGACTAGCGGGGGGCGAGCAGTACTTC. It specifies CASSLGLAGGEQYF.

The chain is built from TRBV11-2 and TRBJ1-3; D is undetermined. The ends were cut back, 0 bases at V and 1 base at J, with 7 bases in the middle. The CDR3 sequence is 15 residues long. CDR1 and CDR2 from the germline V gene are SGHAT and FQNNGV. CDR3 residues: CASSLDLPSGNTIYF. As DNA, the CDR3 is TGTGCCAGCAGCTTAGATCTTCCGTCTGGAAACACCATATATTTT.